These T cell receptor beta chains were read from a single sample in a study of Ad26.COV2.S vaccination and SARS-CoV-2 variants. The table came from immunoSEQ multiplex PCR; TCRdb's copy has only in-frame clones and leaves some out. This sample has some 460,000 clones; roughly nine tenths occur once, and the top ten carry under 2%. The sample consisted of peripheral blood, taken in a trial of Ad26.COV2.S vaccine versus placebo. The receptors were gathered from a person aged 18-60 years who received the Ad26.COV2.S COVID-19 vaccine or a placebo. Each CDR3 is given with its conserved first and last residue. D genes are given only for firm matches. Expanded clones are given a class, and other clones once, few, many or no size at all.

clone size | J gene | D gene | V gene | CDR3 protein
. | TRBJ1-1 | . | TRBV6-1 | CASSERGAEAFF
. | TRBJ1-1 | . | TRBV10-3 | CAISEWKVRSNTEAFF
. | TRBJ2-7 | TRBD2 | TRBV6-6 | CASTESGNLSEEQYF
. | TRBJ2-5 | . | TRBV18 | CASSQTVQETQYF
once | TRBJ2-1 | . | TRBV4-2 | CASSHGQSSYNEQFF
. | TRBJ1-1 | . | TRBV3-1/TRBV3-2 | CASSHLAQNTEAFF
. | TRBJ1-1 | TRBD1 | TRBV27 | CASVQGGTEAFF
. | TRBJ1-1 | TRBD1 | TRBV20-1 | CSASPPGGANTEAFF
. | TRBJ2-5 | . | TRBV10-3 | CAISVGRAHVETQYF
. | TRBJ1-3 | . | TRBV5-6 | CASSLASQGNTIYF
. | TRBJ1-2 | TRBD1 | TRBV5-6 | CASSGMDRGPYGYTF
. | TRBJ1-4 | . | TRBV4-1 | CASSQAREKLFF
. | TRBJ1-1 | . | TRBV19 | CASSSQAGTFTEAFF
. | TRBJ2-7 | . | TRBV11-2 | CASSLRTIGEQYF
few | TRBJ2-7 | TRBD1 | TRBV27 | CASQWTGSSYEQYF
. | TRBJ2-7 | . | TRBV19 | CASSWGFSSYEQYF
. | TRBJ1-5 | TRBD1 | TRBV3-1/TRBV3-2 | CASSHQWTGRGISNQPQHF
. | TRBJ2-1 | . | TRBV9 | CASTNNVGSGRRNEQFF